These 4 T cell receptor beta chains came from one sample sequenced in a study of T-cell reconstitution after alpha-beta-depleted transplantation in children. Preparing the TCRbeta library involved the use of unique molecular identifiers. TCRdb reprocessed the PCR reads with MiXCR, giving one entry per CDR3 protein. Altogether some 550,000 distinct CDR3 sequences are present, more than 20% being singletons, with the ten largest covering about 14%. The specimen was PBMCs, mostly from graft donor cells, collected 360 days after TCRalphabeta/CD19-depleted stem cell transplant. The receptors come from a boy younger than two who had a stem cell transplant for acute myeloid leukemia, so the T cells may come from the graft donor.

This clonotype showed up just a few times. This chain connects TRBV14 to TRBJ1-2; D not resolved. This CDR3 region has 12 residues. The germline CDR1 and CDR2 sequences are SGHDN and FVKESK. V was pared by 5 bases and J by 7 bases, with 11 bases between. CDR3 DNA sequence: TGTGCCAGCAGCTCGTTGGCGGGTGGCTACACCTTC. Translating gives CASSSLAGGYTF. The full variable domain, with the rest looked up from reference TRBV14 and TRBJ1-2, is EAGVTQFPSHSVIEKGQTVTLRCDPISGHDNLYWYRRVMGKEIKFLLHFVKESKQDESGMPNNRFLAERTGGTYSTLKVQPAELEDSGVYFCASSSLAGGYTFGSGTRLTVV.

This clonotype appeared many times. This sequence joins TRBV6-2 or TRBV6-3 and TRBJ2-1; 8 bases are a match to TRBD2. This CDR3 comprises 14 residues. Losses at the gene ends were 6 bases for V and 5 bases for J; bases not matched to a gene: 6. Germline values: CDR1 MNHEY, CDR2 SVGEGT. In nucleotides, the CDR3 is TGTGCCAGCAGCCATCCGGGACTAGACAATGAGCAGTTCTTC. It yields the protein CASSHPGLDNEQFF.

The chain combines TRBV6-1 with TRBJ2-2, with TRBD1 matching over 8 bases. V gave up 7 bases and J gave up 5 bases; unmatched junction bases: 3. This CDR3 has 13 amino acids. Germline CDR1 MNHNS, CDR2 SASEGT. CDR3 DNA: TGTGCCAGCATCAACAGGGGGACCGGGGAGCTGTTTTTT. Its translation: CASINRGTGELFF.

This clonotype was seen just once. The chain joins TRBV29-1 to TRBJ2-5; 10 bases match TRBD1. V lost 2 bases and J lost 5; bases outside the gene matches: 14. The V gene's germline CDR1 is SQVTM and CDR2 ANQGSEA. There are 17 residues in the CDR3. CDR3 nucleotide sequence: TGCAGCGTTGAACAAGCCGGGACAGGGGCTCCGTGGGAGACCCAGTACTTC. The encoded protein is CSVEQAGTGAPWETQYF.